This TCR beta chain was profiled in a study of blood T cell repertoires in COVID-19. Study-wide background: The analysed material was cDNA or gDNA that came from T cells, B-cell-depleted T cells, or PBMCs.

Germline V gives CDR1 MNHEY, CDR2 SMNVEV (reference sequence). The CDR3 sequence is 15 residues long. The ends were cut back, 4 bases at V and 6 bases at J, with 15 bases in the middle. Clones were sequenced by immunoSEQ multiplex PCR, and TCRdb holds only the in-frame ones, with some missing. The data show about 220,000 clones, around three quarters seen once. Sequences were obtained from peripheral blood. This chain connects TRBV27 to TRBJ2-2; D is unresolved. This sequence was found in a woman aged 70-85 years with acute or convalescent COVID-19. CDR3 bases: TGTGCCAGCAGTTCGGTGCCTACGCAGGCCGGGGAGCTGTTTTTT. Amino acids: CASSSVPTQAGELFF.